This TCR beta chain appears in the sequencing data of a study of T cell changes during pregnancy in multiple sclerosis. Here immunoSEQ multiplex PCR was the method, and the copy in TCRdb shows in-frame clones only, minus some. Here the sample spans around 88,000 clones, approximately 90% being singletons. Sequenced here: peripheral blood, sampled after pregnancy. The TCR was taken from a female donor in good health, enrolled as a control in a pregnancy study.

The DNA of the CDR3 is TGTGCCAGCAGTGAAATCCCAGGGGCCAACTACGAGCAGTACTTC. It specifies CASSEIPGANYEQYF. The chain uses TRBV6-1 and TRBJ2-7; a weak D match, TRBD1 (6 bases). Looked up from germline, CDR1 is MNHNS and CDR2 is SASEGT. V lost 2 bases and J 3 bases, leaving 14 bases between the germline ends. The CDR3 runs to 15 residues.